These 32 T cell receptor beta chains were all obtained from the same sample, sequenced in a study of shared clonotypes between healthy human individuals. As defined, naive CD8 cells were CD45RO-negative and positively selected for CCR7, with terminally differentiated effector memory CD45RA+ cells excluded. TCRdb's copy holds only in-frame clones and misses some; the assay was immunoSEQ multiplex PCR. The sample contains around 2,000,000 clones, about 94% of which appear only once. The specimen was naive CD8+ T cells sorted from blood. The receptors were gathered from a man aged 18 to 30 in good health.

The rearrangement links TRBV16 to TRBJ1-2, with 8 bases identical to TRBD1. The CDR3 is 15 residues long. J gave up 2 bases and V 4 bases, and 6 bases lay outside the gene matches. Germline CDR1 is KGHSY and CDR2 is FQNENV. The CDR3 DNA is TGTGCCAGCAGCCTTCCAGGGGGCGGAAACTATGGCTACACCTTC. Its translation is CASSLPGGGNYGYTF.

V gene TRBV28 combines with J gene TRBJ1-6, with D tentatively TRBD1 (5 bases). Between the trimmed V and J ends, which lost 5 bases and 7 bases, there was a span of 21 bases. CDR1 and CDR2 from the germline V gene are MDHEN and SYDVKM. This CDR3 contains 17 residues. The CDR3 reads CASSLTTPSGFNSPLHF. The CDR3 DNA is TGTGCCAGCAGTCTAACAACCCCATCAGGGTTCAATTCACCCCTCCACTTT.

As regards this clone: Other DNA sequences in the same sample also yield this CDR3. The chain uses TRBV9 and TRBJ2-7, with no clear D. This CDR3 has 13 residues. Germline lookup yields CDR1 SGDLS and CDR2 YYNGEE. Trimming took 4 bases from V and 3 from J, leaving 11 bases between them. The DNA of the CDR3 is TGTGCCAGCAGCCCAGGTCAACTCTACGAGCAGTACTTC. As protein: CASSPGQLYEQYF.

This clone has only one observation. The chain is built from TRBV4-1 and TRBJ2-1; D is unclear. The CDR3 sequence is 13 residues long. Germline V gene lookup returns CDR1 MGHRA and CDR2 YSYEKL. Between the trimmed V and J ends, which lost 3 bases and 10 bases, there was a span of 13 bases. The CDR3 sequence is CASSHATVPEQFF. The DNA for the CDR3 is TGCGCCAGCAGCCACGCGACGGTGCCGGAGCAGTTCTTC.

This clone was picked up one time. The chain carries TRBV9 and TRBJ2-1; TRBD2 matches at 8 bases. The CDR3 is 14 amino acids. The junction had 6 bases not matched to a gene; V was cut back by 3 bases and J by 7 bases. CDR1 and CDR2 (germline): SGDLS, YYNGEE. CDR3 coding DNA: TGTGCCAGCAGCGGCAGGAGCGGGAGAAATGAGCAGTTCTTC. It translates to CASSGRSGRNEQFF.

This clone was seen more than once but under ten times. The V and J genes are TRBV6-6 and TRBJ1-1; D not certain. This CDR3 has 12 amino acids. The germline V gene has CDR1 MNHNY and CDR2 SVGAGI (reference sequence). V shed 6 bases and J shed 2 bases, with 7 bases lying between them. The CDR3 here is CASSPTNTEAFF. The CDR3 nucleotides are TGTGCCAGCAGCCCGACCAACACTGAAGCTTTCTTT.

J is TRBJ2-1 and V is TRBV25-1; 13 bases map to TRBD2. CDR3 length: 17 amino acids. V was pared by 0 bases and J by 4 bases, with 3 bases of the junction left unmatched. Germline V gene lookup returns CDR1 MGHDK and CDR2 SYGVNS. This chain's CDR3 is CASSEYLLAGGYNEQFF. In nucleotides, the CDR3 is TGTGCCAGCAGTGAATATTTACTAGCGGGAGGGTACAATGAGCAGTTCTTC.

J is TRBJ2-7 and V is TRBV7-9; D is undetermined. The CDR3 is made up of 15 amino acids. Trimming shortened V by 1 base and J by 0 bases, and 10 bases separated the two germline ends. Germline values: CDR1 SEHNR, CDR2 FQNEAQ (reference sequence). The CDR3 is CASSLEGTSSYEQYF. For the CDR3, the DNA is TGTGCCAGCAGCTTAGAGGGCACGTCCTCCTACGAGCAGTACTTC.

The rearrangement joins TRBV7-9 to TRBJ1-1; D is unresolved. The V gene's germline CDR1 is SEHNR and CDR2 FQNEAQ (reference sequence). Trimming shortened V by 6 bases and J by 7 bases, and 12 bases separated the two germline ends. The CDR3 consists of 12 residues. The CDR3, as DNA: TGTGCCAGCAGTGCCCAGGACCTTGAAGCTTTCTTT. It specifies CASSAQDLEAFF.

This clone has a single count. The chain recombines TRBV11-2 with TRBJ2-5, with 8 positions matching TRBD2. Losses at the gene ends were 5 bases for V and 3 bases for J; bases not matched to a gene: 11. The CDR3 runs 16 residues. Per the germline V gene, CDR1 is SGHAT and CDR2 is FQNNGV. The CDR3 sequence: CASSPRFSGEKETQYF. The DNA for the CDR3 is TGTGCCAGCAGCCCCCGGTTTAGCGGGGAAAAAGAGACCCAGTACTTC.

As to this clone: The same CDR3 also results from other DNA sequences found in this sample. V is TRBV11-2 and J is TRBJ2-3; D remains unclear. This CDR3 contains 13 residues. Trimming removed 1 base from V and 0 bases from J, with 2 bases in between. Germline loops: CDR1 SGHAT, CDR2 FQNNGV. CDR3 sequence (DNA): TGTGCCAGCAGCTTAGCTAGCACAGATACGCAGTATTTT. This sequence encodes CASSLASTDTQYF.

The V call is TRBV9, the J call TRBJ2-7, with D possibly matching TRBD2 (5 bases). Germline-derived CDR1 and CDR2 are SGDLS and YYNGEE. The CDR3 consists of 14 residues. V gave up 0 bases and J gave up 3 bases, with 10 bases separating them. CDR3 in amino acids: CASSVAASNYEQYF. CDR3 nucleotides: TGTGCCAGCAGCGTAGCTGCTAGCAACTACGAGCAGTACTTC.

This chain connects TRBV6-5 to TRBJ2-5, with TRBD1 identical over 10 bases. J was trimmed by 5 bases and V by 5 bases; bases with no gene match: 5. Germline lookup yields CDR1 MNHEY and CDR2 SVGAGI. The CDR3 is 14 residues long. The CDR3 loop is CASSLTGGLETQYF. CDR3 DNA sequence: TGTGCCAGCAGTCTGACAGGGGGCCTGGAGACCCAGTACTTC.

The chain employs TRBV11-2 and TRBJ2-7, with D possibly matching TRBD1 (6 bases). CDR3 length equals 14 residues. Looked up from germline, CDR1 is SGHAT and CDR2 is FQNNGV. With 4 bases removed from V and 0 bases from J, the gap between germline ends came to 10 bases. CDR3 bases: TGTGCCAGCAGCTCCGGGACAATCTCCTACGAGCAGTACTTC. It is translated as CASSSGTISYEQYF.

The V call is TRBV4-3, the J call TRBJ2-3; maybe TRBD1 (5 bases). The length of the CDR3 is 14 residues. Trimming took off 4 bases at V and 5 bases at J, with 13 bases between the two ends. Germline values: CDR1 LGHNA, CDR2 YSLEER. CDR3 loop: CASSPRKGIDTQYF. CDR3 nucleotides: TGCGCCAGCAGCCCCCGAAAGGGGATAGATACGCAGTATTTT.

The rearrangement links TRBV9 to TRBJ2-3; the match to TRBD2 covers 11 bases. Germline assignment: CDR1 SGDLS and CDR2 YYNGEE. V lost 3 bases to trimming and J lost 5 bases; unmatched junction nucleotides: 14. The CDR3 sequence is 18 residues long. CDR3 nucleotide sequence: TGTGCCAGCAGCGAGGGAGTAACTAGCGGGGGAGAAGGAGATACGCAGTATTTT. Its translation is CASSEGVTSGGEGDTQYF.

This chain uses TRBV13 with TRBJ2-5; 8 bases map to TRBD2. V lost 5 bases to trimming and J lost 3 bases; unmatched junction nucleotides: 5. This CDR3 is 14 amino acids long. Germline CDR1 and CDR2: PRHDT and FYEKMQ (reference sequence). DNA of the CDR3: TGTGCCAGCAGCAGCGGGGGTGGTAAAGAGACCCAGTACTTC. Residues: CASSSGGGKETQYF.

This clone appeared a single time. The chain has TRBV5-1 and TRBJ2-3; 9 positions match TRBD2. The trim removed 1 base at V and 1 base at J, leaving 13 bases unmatched. Germline assignment: CDR1 SGHRS and CDR2 YFSETQ. There are 19 residues in the CDR3. The CDR3 nucleotides read TGCGCCAGCAGCTTGATTCCTGTTTTGCGGGAGGGAGGCACAGATACGCAGTATTTT. Protein: CASSLIPVLREGGTDTQYF.

Note on this clone: The germline gene is not matched at one end of the junction; a read error may be the cause. V and J are TRBV19 and TRBJ2-7; D possibly corresponds to TRBD1 (6 bases). This CDR3 is 11 amino acids long. Germline V gene data show CDR1 as LNHDA and CDR2 as SQIVND (reference sequence). In DNA form, the CDR3 reads TGTGCCAGTGGTCCCCCAGGGGCCCTGTTCTTC. Translating gives CASGPPGALFF.

CDR3 nucleotide sequence: TGTGCCAGCAGGGCCGGGACAGGGGAGCGCTACGAGCAGTACTTC. Its translation: CASRAGTGERYEQYF. This chain connects TRBV27 to TRBJ2-7; 10 nucleotides match TRBD1. V lost 6 bases to trimming and J lost 3 bases; unmatched junction nucleotides: 8. Germline V gene data show CDR1 as MNHEY and CDR2 as SMNVEV (reference sequence). The CDR3 is made up of 15 amino acids.

The chain joins TRBV19 to TRBJ2-5; 9 positions match TRBD2. The assigned J gene may be wrong: the sequence end matches TRBJ2-7 better. CDR1 LNHDA and CDR2 SQIVND come from the germline V gene (reference sequence). This CDR3 contains 15 residues. This CDR3 is CASSPSGGLISEQYF. The CDR3 DNA is TGTGCCAGTAGTCCAAGCGGGGGGTTAATCAGCGAGCAGTACTTC.

CDR3 amino acids: CASSQDRETGVNTGELFF. DNA for the CDR3: TGCGCCAGCAGCCAAGATCGGGAGACAGGGGTCAACACCGGGGAGCTGTTTTTT. The chain employs TRBV4-3 and TRBJ2-2, with TRBD1 matching over 8 bases. Germline assignment: CDR1 LGHNA and CDR2 YSLEER. The CDR3 spans 18 residues. V shed 0 bases, J shed 2 bases, and the junction held 8 bases outside the gene matches.

This clone has a single count. The chain recombines TRBV25-1 with TRBJ1-1, with D maybe TRBD1 (5 bases). Germline-derived CDR1 and CDR2 are MGHDK and SYGVNS. V was shortened by 2 bases and J by 6 bases, with 13 bases between the two germline ends. This CDR3 region has 14 residues. The DNA of the CDR3 is TGTGCCAGCAGTGAACTATGGGACCTCGCTGAAGCTTTCTTT. As protein: CASSELWDLAEAFF.

The CDR3 protein is CASRPGGAWNGELFF. CDR3 coding DNA: TGTGCCAGCAGGCCAGGGGGCGCGTGGAACGGGGAGCTGTTTTTT. This rearrangement joins TRBV14 to TRBJ2-2; 8 bases match TRBD1. Germline V gene sequence: CDR1 SGHDN, CDR2 FVKESK. The trim removed 6 bases at V and 7 bases at J, leaving 10 bases unmatched. The CDR3 extends over 15 amino acids.

The rearrangement links TRBV2 to TRBJ1-1, with TRBD1 identical over 9 bases. The CDR3 length is 14 residues. The germline V gene has CDR1 SNHLY and CDR2 FYNNEI. V lost 6 bases, J lost 1 base, and 3 bases stayed unmatched. In DNA form, the CDR3 reads TGTGCCAGCAGACCGGACAGGGGGAACACTGAAGCTTTCTTT. Protein product: CASRPDRGNTEAFF.

This chain links TRBV10-2 with TRBJ1-1; TRBD1 is a possible D gene (5 bases). This CDR3 has 14 residues. Germline CDR1 reads WSHSY; CDR2 reads SAAADI. The V and J ends lost 6 bases and 6 bases respectively, with 17 bases between them. CDR3 bases: TGCGCCAGCAGGGCGGGGCCTTTGAGCGCTGAAGCTTTCTTT. This gives the protein CASRAGPLSAEAFF.

The V and J genes are TRBV4-1 and TRBJ2-5; weak D call: TRBD2 (6 bases). Germline V gives CDR1 MGHRA, CDR2 YSYEKL. Deletions cut 7 bases from V and 5 bases from J, with 17 bases between. The CDR3 runs to 14 residues. CDR3 sequence (DNA): TGCGCCAGCAATACCGGGGGAGAAGAGGAGACCCAGTACTTC. Its protein is CASNTGGEEETQYF.

This chain links TRBV12-5 with TRBJ1-2; no firm D call. The germline V and J ends were trimmed by 1 base and 8 bases, with 11 bases remaining between them. CDR3 size: 13 residues. Germline CDR1 LGHNT, CDR2 FRNRAP. This chain's CDR3 is CASGLGEYHGYTF. The CDR3 coding sequence is TGTGCTAGTGGTTTGGGGGAGTACCACGGCTACACCTTC.

The chain employs TRBV5-1 and TRBJ2-3; TRBD1 might be the D (5 bases). V was shortened by 4 bases and J by 7 bases, with 16 bases between the two germline ends. CDR1 and CDR2 from the germline V gene are SGHRS and YFSETQ. There are 14 residues in the CDR3. CDR3 sequence (DNA): TGCGCCAGCAGCCCCGGGCAGGGCTTAAATACGCAGTATTTT. Residues: CASSPGQGLNTQYF.

The chain carries TRBV11-1 and TRBJ1-1; D possibly corresponds to TRBD1 (5 bases). The CDR3 extends over 13 amino acids. Germline V lookup: CDR1 SGHAT, CDR2 FQDESV (reference sequence). V was clipped by 3 bases and J by 1 base, with 6 bases between them. CDR3: CASSFRENTEAFF. The CDR3 nucleotides read TGTGCCAGCAGCTTCAGGGAGAACACTGAAGCTTTCTTT.

Comments on this clone: Other DNA sequences in this specimen translate into the identical CDR3. The chain combines TRBV5-5 with TRBJ2-7; D might be TRBD1 (6 bases). Germline V gene sequence: CDR1 SGHKS, CDR2 YYEKEE (reference sequence). CDR3 size: 14 residues. V was trimmed by 0 bases and J by 2 bases, leaving 9 bases between them. As DNA, the CDR3 is TGTGCCAGCAGCTTGGGGACAGCCACCTACGAGCAGTACTTC. Amino acid sequence: CASSLGTATYEQYF.

This chain connects TRBV14 to TRBJ1-6, with D possibly TRBD1 on 6 matching bases. This CDR3 is built from 16 residues. CDR1 is SGHDN and CDR2 is FVKESK in the germline V gene. Trimming took 10 bases from V and 0 from J, leaving 16 bases between them. In DNA form, the CDR3 reads TGTGCCACCACCGGACAGCCAAGCTCCTATAATTCACCCCTCCACTTT. Translated, it gives CATTGQPSSYNSPLHF.